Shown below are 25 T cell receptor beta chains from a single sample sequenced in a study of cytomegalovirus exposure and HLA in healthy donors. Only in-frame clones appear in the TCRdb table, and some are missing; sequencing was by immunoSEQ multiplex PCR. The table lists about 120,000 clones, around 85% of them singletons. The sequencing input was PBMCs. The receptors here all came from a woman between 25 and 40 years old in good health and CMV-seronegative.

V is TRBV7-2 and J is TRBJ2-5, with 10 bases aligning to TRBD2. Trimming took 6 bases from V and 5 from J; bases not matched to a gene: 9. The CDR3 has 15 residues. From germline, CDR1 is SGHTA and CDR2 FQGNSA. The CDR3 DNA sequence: TGTGCCAGCAGGAGAGCGGGGGGGCCTGGTGAGACCCAGTACTTC. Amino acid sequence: CASRRAGGPGETQYF.

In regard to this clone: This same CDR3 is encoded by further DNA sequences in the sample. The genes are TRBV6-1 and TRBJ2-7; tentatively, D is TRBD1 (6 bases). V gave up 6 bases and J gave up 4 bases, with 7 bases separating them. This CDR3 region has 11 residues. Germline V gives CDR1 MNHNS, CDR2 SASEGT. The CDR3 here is CASRRGYEQYF. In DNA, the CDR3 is TGTGCCAGCAGGAGGGGGTACGAGCAGTACTTC.

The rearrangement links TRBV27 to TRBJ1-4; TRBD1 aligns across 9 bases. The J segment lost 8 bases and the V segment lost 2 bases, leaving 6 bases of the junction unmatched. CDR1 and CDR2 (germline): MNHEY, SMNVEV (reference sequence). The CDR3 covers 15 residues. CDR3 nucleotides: TGTGCCAGCAGTTTAACGGGACAGGGCTGGGAAAAACTGTTTTTT. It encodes CASSLTGQGWEKLFF.

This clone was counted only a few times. CDR3 nucleotide sequence: TGTGCCAGTAGTATAGCAGGGGCTAACTATGGCTACACCTTC. Residues: CASSIAGANYGYTF. The chain has TRBV19 and TRBJ1-2; perhaps TRBD1 as D (6 bases). There are 14 residues in the CDR3. With 1 base removed from V and 0 bases from J, the gap between germline ends came to 6 bases. Germline values: CDR1 LNHDA, CDR2 SQIVND (reference sequence).

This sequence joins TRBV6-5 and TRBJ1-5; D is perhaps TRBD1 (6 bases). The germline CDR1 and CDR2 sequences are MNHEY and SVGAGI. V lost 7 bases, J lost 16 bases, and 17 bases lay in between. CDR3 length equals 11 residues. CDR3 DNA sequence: TGTGCCAGCATGGGTAGGGGGATGTACCATTTT. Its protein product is CASMGRGMYHF.

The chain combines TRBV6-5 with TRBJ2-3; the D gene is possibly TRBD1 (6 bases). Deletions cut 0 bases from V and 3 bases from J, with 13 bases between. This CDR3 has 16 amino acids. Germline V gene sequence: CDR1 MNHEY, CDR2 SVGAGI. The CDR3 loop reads CASSYSMGARTDTQYF. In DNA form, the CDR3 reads TGTGCCAGCAGTTACTCGATGGGGGCGCGGACAGATACGCAGTATTTT.

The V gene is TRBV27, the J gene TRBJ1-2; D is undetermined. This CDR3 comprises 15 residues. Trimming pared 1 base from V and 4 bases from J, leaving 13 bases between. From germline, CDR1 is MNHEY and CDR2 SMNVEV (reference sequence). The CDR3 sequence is CASSLLAHRGYGYTF. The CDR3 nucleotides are TGTGCCAGCAGTTTATTAGCCCATCGTGGCTATGGCTACACCTTC.

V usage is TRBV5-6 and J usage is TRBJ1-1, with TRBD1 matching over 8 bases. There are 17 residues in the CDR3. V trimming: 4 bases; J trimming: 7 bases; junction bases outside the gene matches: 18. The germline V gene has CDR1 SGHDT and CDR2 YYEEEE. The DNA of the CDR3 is TGTGCCAGCAGCCCCCTTCGGGACAGGTTGACTTTCGGTGAAGCTTTCTTT. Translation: CASSPLRDRLTFGEAFF.

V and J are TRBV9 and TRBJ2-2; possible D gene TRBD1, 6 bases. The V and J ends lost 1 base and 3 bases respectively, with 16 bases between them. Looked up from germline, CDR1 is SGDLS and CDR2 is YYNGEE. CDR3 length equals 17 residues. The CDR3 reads CASSVPSRRGDTGELFF. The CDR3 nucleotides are TGTGCCAGCAGCGTACCTTCTCGCAGGGGCGACACCGGGGAGCTGTTTTTT.

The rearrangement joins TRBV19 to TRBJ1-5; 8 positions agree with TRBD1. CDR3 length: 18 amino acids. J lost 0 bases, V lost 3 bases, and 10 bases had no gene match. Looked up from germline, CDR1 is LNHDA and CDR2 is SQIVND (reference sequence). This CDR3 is CASSITLDRAYSNQPQHF. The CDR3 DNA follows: TGTGCCAGTAGTATTACCTTGGACAGGGCCTATAGCAATCAGCCCCAGCATTTT.

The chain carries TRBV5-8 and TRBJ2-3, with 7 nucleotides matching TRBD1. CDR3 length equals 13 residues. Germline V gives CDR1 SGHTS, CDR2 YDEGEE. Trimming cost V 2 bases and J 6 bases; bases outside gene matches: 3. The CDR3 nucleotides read TGTGCCAGCAGCTTTATCAGGGGGGATACGCAGTATTTT. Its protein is CASSFIRGDTQYF.

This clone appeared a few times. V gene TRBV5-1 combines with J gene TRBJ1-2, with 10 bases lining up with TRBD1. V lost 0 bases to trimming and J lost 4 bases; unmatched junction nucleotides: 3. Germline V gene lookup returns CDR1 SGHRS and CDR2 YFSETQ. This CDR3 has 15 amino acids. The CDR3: CASSLGGTGVYGYTF. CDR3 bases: TGCGCCAGCAGCTTGGGCGGGACAGGGGTCTATGGCTACACCTTC.

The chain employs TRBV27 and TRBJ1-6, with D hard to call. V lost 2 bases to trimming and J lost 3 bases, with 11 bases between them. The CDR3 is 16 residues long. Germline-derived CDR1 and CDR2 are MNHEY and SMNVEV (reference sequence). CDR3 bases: TGTGCCAGCAGTTTAGCGGGGTCCGTCTATAATTCACCCCTCCACTTT. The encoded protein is CASSLAGSVYNSPLHF.

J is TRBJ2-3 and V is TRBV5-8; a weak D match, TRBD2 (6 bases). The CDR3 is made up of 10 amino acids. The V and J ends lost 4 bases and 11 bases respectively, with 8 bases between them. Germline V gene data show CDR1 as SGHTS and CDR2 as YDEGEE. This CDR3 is CASSQAGQYF. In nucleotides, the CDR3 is TGTGCCAGCAGCCAAGCGGGGCAGTATTTT.

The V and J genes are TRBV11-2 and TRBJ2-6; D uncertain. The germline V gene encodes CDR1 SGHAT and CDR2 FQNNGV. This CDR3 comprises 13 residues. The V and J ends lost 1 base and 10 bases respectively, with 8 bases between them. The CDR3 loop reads CASSLVSKNVLTF. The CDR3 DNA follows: TGTGCCAGCAGCTTAGTTTCCAAAAACGTCCTGACTTTC.

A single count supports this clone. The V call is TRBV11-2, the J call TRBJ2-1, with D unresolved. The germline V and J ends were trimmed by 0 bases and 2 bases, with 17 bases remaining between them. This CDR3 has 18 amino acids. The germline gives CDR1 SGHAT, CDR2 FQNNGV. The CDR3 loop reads CASSLEHPGPFTYNEQFF. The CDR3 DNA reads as TGTGCCAGCAGCTTAGAACACCCTGGGCCCTTCACCTACAATGAGCAGTTCTTC. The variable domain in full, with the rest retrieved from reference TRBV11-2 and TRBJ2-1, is EAGVAQSPRYKIIEKRQSVAFWCNPISGHATLYWYQQILGQGPKLLIQFQNNGVVDDSQLPKDRFSAERLKGVDSTLKIQPAKLEDSAVYLCASSLEHPGPFTYNEQFFGPGTRLTVL.

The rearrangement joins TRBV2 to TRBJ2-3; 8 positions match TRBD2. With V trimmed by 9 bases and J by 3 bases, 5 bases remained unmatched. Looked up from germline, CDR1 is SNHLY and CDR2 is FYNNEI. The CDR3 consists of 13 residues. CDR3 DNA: TGTGCCAGTCAGGGGACTAGGACAGATACGCAGTATTTT. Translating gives CASQGTRTDTQYF.

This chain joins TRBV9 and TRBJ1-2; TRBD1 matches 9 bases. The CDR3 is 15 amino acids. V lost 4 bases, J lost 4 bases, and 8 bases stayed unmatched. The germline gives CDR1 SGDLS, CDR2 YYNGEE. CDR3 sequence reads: CASSNPGQGPYGYTF. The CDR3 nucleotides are TGTGCCAGCAGCAACCCGGGACAGGGCCCCTATGGCTACACCTTC.

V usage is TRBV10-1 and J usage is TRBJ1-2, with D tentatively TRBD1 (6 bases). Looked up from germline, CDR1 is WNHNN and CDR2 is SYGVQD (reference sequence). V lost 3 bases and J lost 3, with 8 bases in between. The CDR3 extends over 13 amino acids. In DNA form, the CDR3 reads TGCGCCAGCAGTGAACGACAGGACTATGGCTACACCTTC. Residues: CASSERQDYGYTF.

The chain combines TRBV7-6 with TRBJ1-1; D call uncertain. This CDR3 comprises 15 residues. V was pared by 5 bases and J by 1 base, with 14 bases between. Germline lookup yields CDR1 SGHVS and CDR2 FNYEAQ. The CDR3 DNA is TGTGCCAGCAGCACCCTAGGCAGAGGGAACACTGAAGCTTTCTTT. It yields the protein CASSTLGRGNTEAFF. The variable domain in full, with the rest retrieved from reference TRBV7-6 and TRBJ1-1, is GAGVSQSPRYKVTKRGQDVALRCDPISGHVSLYWYRQALGQGPEFLTYFNYEAQQDKSGLPNDRFSAERPEGSISTLTIQRTEQRDSAMYRCASSTLGRGNTEAFFGQGTRLTVV.

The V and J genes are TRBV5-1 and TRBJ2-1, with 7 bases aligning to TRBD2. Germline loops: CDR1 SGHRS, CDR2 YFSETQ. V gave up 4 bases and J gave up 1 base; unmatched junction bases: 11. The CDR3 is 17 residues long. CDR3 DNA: TGCGCCAGCAGCGGATCGACCGGGGGAGGGTCCTACAATGAGCAGTTCTTC. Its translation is CASSGSTGGGSYNEQFF.

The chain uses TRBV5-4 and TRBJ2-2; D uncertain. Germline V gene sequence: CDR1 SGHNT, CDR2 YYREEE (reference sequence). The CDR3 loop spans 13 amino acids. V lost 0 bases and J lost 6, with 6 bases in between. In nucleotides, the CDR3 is TGTGCCAGCAGCTTGGGTTGGCCCGGGGAGCTGTTTTTT. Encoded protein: CASSLGWPGELFF.

The CDR3 protein is CASSDGGGAVTGELFF. The CDR3 DNA is TGTGCCAGCAGTGATGGCGGGGGGGCAGTCACCGGGGAGCTGTTTTTT. The V call is TRBV2, the J call TRBJ2-2; the match to TRBD2 covers 9 bases. V was pared by 3 bases and J by 4 bases, with 6 bases of the junction left unmatched. CDR1 is SNHLY and CDR2 is FYNNEI in the germline V gene. The CDR3 consists of 16 residues. The entire variable domain, with the rest obtained from reference TRBV2 and TRBJ2-2, is as follows: EPEVTQTPSHQVTQMGQEVILRCVPISNHLYFYWYRQILGQKVEFLVSFYNNEISEKSEIFDDQFSVERPDGSNFTLKIRSTKLEDSAMYFCASSDGGGAVTGELFFGEGSRLTVL.

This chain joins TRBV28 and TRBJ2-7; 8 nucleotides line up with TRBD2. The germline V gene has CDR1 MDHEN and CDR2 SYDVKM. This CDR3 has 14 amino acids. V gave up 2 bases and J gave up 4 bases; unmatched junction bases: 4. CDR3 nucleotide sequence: TGTGCCAGCAGTTTACGGGGGGGGACTTACGAGCAGTACTTC. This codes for CASSLRGGTYEQYF.

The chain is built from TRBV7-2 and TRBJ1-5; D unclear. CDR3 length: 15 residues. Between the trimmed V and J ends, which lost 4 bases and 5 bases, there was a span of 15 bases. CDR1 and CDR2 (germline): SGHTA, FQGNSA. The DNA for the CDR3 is TGTGCCAGCAGCTCGGCGGCACTCGGGTATCAGCCCCAGCATTTT. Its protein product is CASSSAALGYQPQHF.